The 9 T cell receptor beta chains reported below all come from one sample, sequenced in a study of blood T cell repertoires in COVID-19. The data were produced by immunoSEQ multiplex PCR, yet TCRdb's version contains in-frame clones alone and is incomplete. The sample yields about 25,000 clones, roughly 89% seen once. Material: peripheral blood. The receptors were sampled from a human donor in a cohort sampled during active COVID-19.

J is TRBJ2-1 and V is TRBV6-5; 11 nucleotides match TRBD1. Per the germline V gene, CDR1 is MNHEY and CDR2 is SVGAGI. V dropped 4 bases and J dropped 2; count of bases not matched to a gene: 4. This CDR3 is built from 16 residues. Here the CDR3 reads CASSSLGQGAYNEQFF. The CDR3, as DNA: TGTGCCAGCAGTTCCTTGGGACAGGGGGCCTACAATGAGCAGTTCTTC.

The chain couples TRBV2 to TRBJ2-1; 9 nucleotides agree with TRBD2. The germline gives CDR1 SNHLY, CDR2 FYNNEI. The V and J ends lost 3 bases and 8 bases, in that order; junction bases with no gene match: 5. The CDR3 is 14 residues long. The CDR3 DNA follows: TGTGCCAGCAGTGATCGCGGGGGGGCGGATGAGCAGTTCTTC. This encodes CASSDRGGADEQFF.

The chain recombines TRBV20-1 with TRBJ1-2; D is possibly TRBD1 (6 bases). The CDR3 totals 15 residues. Germline-derived CDR1 and CDR2 are DFQATT and SNEGSKA (reference sequence). V was trimmed by 3 bases and J by 0 bases, leaving 14 bases between them. Here the CDR3 reads CSASRGGGANYGYTF. As DNA, the CDR3 is TGCAGTGCTAGTAGAGGGGGGGGAGCTAACTATGGCTACACCTTC.

V is TRBV19 and J is TRBJ1-1; 7 bases align to TRBD1. CDR1 and CDR2 (germline): LNHDA, SQIVND (reference sequence). The CDR3 sequence is 19 residues long. Trimming removed 3 bases from V and 0 bases from J; junction bases left unmatched: 16. The CDR3 coding sequence is TGTGCCAGTAGTATCCATGGTGGCAGGGGGGTCGGGATGAACACTGAAGCTTTCTTT. Translation: CASSIHGGRGVGMNTEAFF.

The gene calls are TRBV5-1 and TRBJ2-2; a possible D gene is TRBD1 (5 bases). Germline loops: CDR1 SGHRS, CDR2 YFSETQ. Trimming took 3 bases from V and 7 from J, leaving 16 bases between them. This CDR3 contains 15 residues. The CDR3 DNA reads as TGCGCCAGCAGCTACCCTCTGGGGCAGGTCGGGGAGCTGTTTTTT. Translated: CASSYPLGQVGELFF. The full variable domain, its missing parts supplied by reference TRBV5-1 and TRBJ2-2, is KAGVTQTPRYLIKTRGQQVTLSCSPISGHRSVSWYQQTPGQGLQFLFEYFSETQRNKGNFPGRFSGRQFSNSRSEMNVSTLELGDSALYLCASSYPLGQVGELFFGEGSRLTVL.

The chain combines TRBV28 with TRBJ2-7, with D perhaps TRBD1 (5 bases). The length of the CDR3 is 13 residues. V dropped 10 bases and J dropped 6 bases, with 19 bases sitting between them. From germline, CDR1 is MDHEN and CDR2 SYDVKM. The CDR3 is CAISPHGQGEQYF. The CDR3, as DNA: TGTGCCATTTCTCCCCACGGGCAGGGCGAGCAGTACTTC.

The chain uses TRBV5-1 and TRBJ2-7; weak D call: TRBD2 (6 bases). Between the trimmed V and J ends, which lost 0 bases and 3 bases, there was a span of 16 bases. The length of the CDR3 is 16 residues. CDR1 SGHRS and CDR2 YFSETQ come from the germline V gene. The CDR3 region is CASSLAGPAGNYEQYF. DNA of the CDR3: TGCGCCAGCAGCTTGGCCGGGCCAGCGGGCAACTACGAGCAGTACTTC.

The rearrangement links TRBV5-4 to TRBJ2-5; TRBD1 matches 8 bases. V lost 4 bases and J lost 2; bases outside the gene matches: 7. The germline V gene has CDR1 SGHNT and CDR2 YYREEE (reference sequence). There are 15 residues in the CDR3. DNA of the CDR3: TGTGCCAGCAGCAACGGACAGGGACTTCAAGAGACCCAGTACTTC. Translated, it gives CASSNGQGLQETQYF.

The chain employs TRBV11-2 and TRBJ2-3; TRBD2 agrees at 11 bases. The CDR3 runs to 16 residues. V dropped 4 bases and J dropped 3; count of bases not matched to a gene: 6. Germline V lookup: CDR1 SGHAT, CDR2 FQNNGV. CDR3 in DNA: TGTGCCAGCAGCTATCTAGCGGGAGGACTGACAGATACGCAGTATTTT. Translated: CASSYLAGGLTDTQYF. The complete variable domain, with remaining parts taken from reference TRBV11-2 and TRBJ2-3, reads EAGVAQSPRYKIIEKRQSVAFWCNPISGHATLYWYQQILGQGPKLLIQFQNNGVVDDSQLPKDRFSAERLKGVDSTLKIQPAKLEDSAVYLCASSYLAGGLTDTQYFGPGTRLTVL.